This passage covers 9 T cell receptor beta chains from one sample sequenced in a study of T cells in women clearing cervical HPV infection listed by TCRdb under 2018. The library relied on the immunoSEQ multiplex PCR assay. Entries here come from immuneACCESS through TCRdb and include only in-frame sequences with V and J called. Some clones fail to appear in such tables; in the studies checked, an unresolved V gene covers under half of the shortfall, and the cause of the remainder is unknown. The table kept for this sample lists about 20,000 clones. 6.7% of the sample is in the top ten clones. Sequencing was done on a sample of blood buffy coat. The receptors stem from a woman aged 18 to 75 with a cervical HPV16 infection that either progressed to CIN3+ or cleared (not recorded which).

On this clone itself: The read is 3 residues too short to cover the CDR3 end, so that end is filled in from the germline J gene. The chain combines TRBV20-1 with TRBJ2-4; tentative D call: TRBD2 (6 bases). Trimming took off 5 bases at V and 3 bases at J, with 14 bases between the two ends. CDR1 is DFQATT and CDR2 is SNEGSKA in the germline V gene (reference sequence). The CDR3 length is 14 residues. The CDR3 bases that were read are TGCAGTGCTTTTCCCGATAGCGGCAAAAACATT. As protein: CSAFPDSGKNI. The whole CDR3 reads CSAFPDSGKNIQYF.

CDR3 bases read: TGTGCCTGGAGCGCTAGCTGGAGAGGCTCCTACAATGAG. Amino acid sequence: CAWSASWRGSYNE. From start to end, the CDR3 is CAWSASWRGSYNEQFF. The chain employs TRBV30 and TRBJ2-1, with D tentatively TRBD2 (5 bases). The CDR3 end falls 3 residues outside the read, so it is completed with the germline J gene. The CDR3 contains 16 residues. V was shortened by 3 bases and J by 0 bases, with 15 bases between the two germline ends. The germline gives CDR1 GTSNPN, CDR2 SVGIG (reference sequence).

With respect to this clone: The CDR3 extends 3 residues past the end of the read, so its final part is completed from the germline J gene. The J gene is TRBJ2-3, the V gene TRBV7-7; 8 bases are shared with TRBD2. V lost 1 base, J lost 2 bases, and 2 bases stayed unmatched. Germline V lookup: CDR1 SSHAT, CDR2 FNYEAQ (reference sequence). This CDR3 has 15 residues. The CDR3 protein is CASSLGTSFTDTQYF. The covered CDR3 bases are TGTGCCAGCAGCTTAGGGACTAGCTTCACAGATACG.

In regard to this clone: Read data end 3 residues before the CDR3 end; the end is taken from the germline J gene. The chain is built from TRBV7-9 and TRBJ2-5, with TRBD2 matching over 10 bases. Losses at the gene ends were 3 bases for V and 7 bases for J; bases not matched to a gene: 8. Per the germline V gene, CDR1 is SEHNR and CDR2 is FQNEAQ (reference sequence). The CDR3 contains 15 residues. CDR3 DNA (partial): TGTGCCAGCAGCTTCGGACTAGCGGCGTATAGGACC. Protein sequence: CASSFGLAAYRT. The CDR3 in its entirety is CASSFGLAAYRTQYF.

Concerning this clone itself: The read comes to an end 3 residues before the CDR3 does, leaving the germline J gene to fill in the end. The rearrangement joins TRBV10-3 to TRBJ2-7, with 7 bases aligning to TRBD1. This CDR3 has 14 residues. J was trimmed by 2 bases and V by 4 bases; bases with no gene match: 5. Germline V lookup: CDR1 ENHRY, CDR2 SYGVKD. CDR3 residues: CAISVNRGAYEQYF. The CDR3 bases that were read are TGTGCCATCAGTGTAAACAGGGGTGCCTACGAG.

With respect to this clone: The CDR3 goes on 3 residues after the read ends, and that part is filled in from the germline J gene. V and J are TRBV2 and TRBJ2-3; a possible D gene is TRBD1 (6 bases). V lost 4 bases and J 2 bases, leaving 16 bases between the germline ends. This CDR3 is 16 amino acids long. Germline V gives CDR1 SNHLY, CDR2 FYNNEI. Incomplete CDR3 DNA: TGTGCCAGCAGTGCCGGACAGTTTTTAGTCACAGATACG. It is translated as CASSAGQFLVTDT. The whole CDR3 reads CASSAGQFLVTDTQYF.

With respect to this clone: The CDR3 end lies 3 residues beyond the end of the read and is filled in from the germline J gene. The rearrangement joins TRBV6-2 or TRBV6-3 to TRBJ2-3, with 14 bases identical to TRBD2. The CDR3 extends over 15 amino acids. The germline V gene has CDR1 MNHEY and CDR2 SVGEGT. The CDR3 sequence is CASLGTSGGQETQYF. The covered CDR3 bases are TGTGCCAGCCTCGGGACTAGCGGGGGCCAAGAGACG.

Remarks on this clone: Read sequence stops 3 residues before the CDR3 end, and the germline J gene provides the missing end. The rearrangement links TRBV6-2 or TRBV6-3 to TRBJ2-3, with D possibly matching TRBD1 (6 bases). From germline, CDR1 is MNHEY and CDR2 SVGEGT. The CDR3 is made up of 15 amino acids. CDR3 protein: CASRAGEFGQETQYF. Incomplete CDR3 DNA: TGTGCCAGCAGAGCAGGGGAATTTGGACAAGAGACG.

As concerns this clone: The read comes to an end 3 residues before the CDR3 does, leaving the germline J gene to fill in the end. V usage is TRBV19 and J usage is TRBJ1-2, with D tentatively TRBD1 (6 bases). From germline, CDR1 is LNHDA and CDR2 SQIVND (reference sequence). CDR3 length: 12 amino acids. The CDR3 bases that were read are TGTGCCAGTGCCGGGGGGGGCAATGAC. Translation: CASAGGGND. The entire CDR3 reads CASAGGGNDYTF.